This entry lists 30 T cell receptor beta chains sequenced from one sample in a study of cytomegalovirus exposure and HLA in healthy donors. The data were produced by immunoSEQ multiplex PCR, yet TCRdb's version contains in-frame clones alone and is incomplete. The table includes 120,000 or so clones, roughly 90% detected once. Sequencing was performed on PBMCs. The receptor set was obtained from a woman younger than 45 in good health and CMV-seropositive.

This sequence joins TRBV27 and TRBJ1-2, with 7 bases identical to TRBD1. V was clipped by 5 bases and J by 4 bases; unmatched bases: 10. Germline values: CDR1 MNHEY, CDR2 SMNVEV (reference sequence). CDR3 length: 15 residues. The CDR3 loop reads CASSTNRGRSYGYTF. DNA for the CDR3: TGTGCCAGCAGTACGAACAGGGGCAGGAGCTATGGCTACACCTTC.

The CDR3 loop reads CASSYSRQETQYF. CDR3 bases: TGTGCCAGCAGTTATTCTAGACAAGAGACCCAGTACTTC. The rearrangement uses TRBV6-5 and TRBJ2-5; D gene ambiguous. The ends were cut back, 3 bases at V and 2 bases at J, with 7 bases in the middle. This CDR3 has 13 amino acids. Germline V gene lookup returns CDR1 MNHEY and CDR2 SVGAGI.

This rearrangement joins TRBV13 to TRBJ1-2; D perhaps matches TRBD1 (6 bases). CDR1 PRHDT and CDR2 FYEKMQ come from the germline V gene (reference sequence). Trimming took off 5 bases at V and 0 bases at J, with 13 bases between the two ends. This CDR3 is 15 amino acids long. DNA of the CDR3: TGTGCCAGCAGCCCAGTGGACAGCTCTAACTATGGCTACACCTTC. This sequence encodes CASSPVDSSNYGYTF.

The CDR3 protein is CASRDDRDRFGEQYF. The CDR3 DNA follows: TGTGCCAGCAGGGACGACAGGGATCGGTTTGGGGAGCAGTACTTC. The chain recombines TRBV2 with TRBJ2-7, with 7 bases fitting TRBD1. Trimming took 6 bases from V and 7 from J; bases not matched to a gene: 15. The length of the CDR3 is 15 residues. Looked up from germline, CDR1 is SNHLY and CDR2 is FYNNEI. The full variable domain, with the rest looked up from reference TRBV2 and TRBJ2-7, is EPEVTQTPSHQVTQMGQEVILRCVPISNHLYFYWYRQILGQKVEFLVSFYNNEISEKSEIFDDQFSVERPDGSNFTLKIRSTKLEDSAMYFCASRDDRDRFGEQYFGPGTRLTVT.

In its sample, this clone was seen once. This chain uses TRBV19 with TRBJ2-7; 9 bases match TRBD2. V was clipped by 3 bases and J by 4 bases; unmatched bases: 13. CDR3 length: 17 amino acids. CDR1 is LNHDA, CDR2 SQIVND, per germline (reference sequence). The CDR3 DNA sequence: TGTGCCAGTAGTATTGGCCTAGCGGGACTAGGGGCTTACGAGCAGTACTTC. It translates to CASSIGLAGLGAYEQYF.

V and J are TRBV9 and TRBJ2-7; TRBD1 agrees at 9 bases. The CDR3 consists of 15 residues. Germline values: CDR1 SGDLS, CDR2 YYNGEE. The V segment lost 3 bases and the J segment 3 bases; nucleotides outside the gene matches: 7. The CDR3 DNA reads TGTGCCAGCAGCGGTGGGACAGGGCCAAACTACGAGCAGTACTTC. As protein: CASSGGTGPNYEQYF.

This chain connects TRBV18 to TRBJ2-4; 10 nucleotides align to TRBD1. Per germline, CDR1 KGHSH and CDR2 LQKENI. The V gene end was trimmed by 3 bases and the J gene end by 0 bases; junction bases not matched to a gene: 2. The CDR3 is made up of 16 amino acids. CDR3 sequence reads: CASSPGTGAAKNIQYF. DNA for the CDR3: TGTGCCAGCTCACCTGGGACAGGGGCAGCCAAAAACATTCAGTACTTC.

The chain combines TRBV28 with TRBJ2-5, with D possibly matching TRBD2 (6 bases). Trimming cost V 3 bases and J 5 bases, with 13 bases left between them. The germline gives CDR1 MDHEN, CDR2 SYDVKM. This CDR3 is 14 amino acids long. DNA of the CDR3: TGTGCCAGCAGTTTTAGGTCTGGGGGGGAGACCCAGTACTTC. It translates to CASSFRSGGETQYF.

The V gene is TRBV28, the J gene TRBJ2-1; 8 bases agree with TRBD2. After removal of 7 bases from V and 6 bases from J, the junction contained 14 bases not matched to a gene. The CDR3 contains 16 residues. Looked up from germline, CDR1 is MDHEN and CDR2 is SYDVKM. The CDR3 region is CASIPPAGDGTNEQFF. Here the CDR3 DNA reads TGTGCCAGCATACCCCCAGCGGGAGACGGAACCAATGAGCAGTTCTTC.

The gene calls are TRBV11-2 and TRBJ2-3, with TRBD2 identical over 13 bases. Germline CDR1 SGHAT, CDR2 FQNNGV. This CDR3 is built from 16 residues. V lost 3 bases and J lost 6; bases outside the gene matches: 6. Here the CDR3 reads CASSLTSGRSWDTQYF. CDR3 DNA: TGTGCCAGCAGCTTGACTAGCGGGAGGTCCTGGGATACGCAGTATTTT. The whole variable domain, remainder taken from reference TRBV11-2 and TRBJ2-3, is EAGVAQSPRYKIIEKRQSVAFWCNPISGHATLYWYQQILGQGPKLLIQFQNNGVVDDSQLPKDRFSAERLKGVDSTLKIQPAKLEDSAVYLCASSLTSGRSWDTQYFGPGTRLTVL.

This clone was observed a single time. V gene TRBV30 combines with J gene TRBJ1-5; D is unclear. Per the germline V gene, CDR1 is GTSNPN and CDR2 is SVGIG (reference sequence). The CDR3 sequence is 15 residues long. V was pared by 3 bases and J by 4 bases, with 16 bases between. The chain's CDR3 is CAWSSPGRENQPQHF. The CDR3 DNA is TGTGCCTGGAGCTCCCCGGGGAGGGAAAATCAGCCCCAGCATTTT.

The CDR3 DNA sequence: TGTGCCTGGAGCCGCGGGAGCCACAATGAGCAGTTCTTC. It specifies CAWSRGSHNEQFF. The chain carries TRBV30 and TRBJ2-1; 7 bases agree with TRBD2. The CDR3 loop spans 13 amino acids. With 3 bases clipped from V and 5 bases from J, the junction kept 4 bases outside the gene matches. Germline values: CDR1 GTSNPN, CDR2 SVGIG (reference sequence).

The chain has TRBV27 and TRBJ1-3, with TRBD1 identical over 10 bases. The CDR3 extends over 15 amino acids. Unmatched junction bases numbered 5, after V lost 8 bases and J lost 1 base. Germline V gives CDR1 MNHEY, CDR2 SMNVEV (reference sequence). The CDR3 DNA reads as TGTGCCAGCCTCTGGGACAGGGGATCTGGAAACACCATATATTTT. It specifies CASLWDRGSGNTIYF.

V and J are TRBV2 and TRBJ1-2; maybe TRBD1 (6 bases). This CDR3 contains 11 residues. The V and J ends lost 6 bases and 8 bases respectively, with 10 bases between them. CDR1 and CDR2 from the germline V gene are SNHLY and FYNNEI. CDR3 in amino acids: CASSSTGGYTF. The CDR3 DNA follows: TGTGCCAGCAGCTCGACAGGAGGCTACACCTTC.

The chain couples TRBV5-6 to TRBJ2-3; D is possibly TRBD2 (6 bases). The CDR3 is 15 residues long. Per germline, CDR1 SGHDT and CDR2 YYEEEE. V dropped 1 base and J dropped 1 base, with 10 bases sitting between them. The CDR3 nucleotides are TGTGCCAGCAGCTTGTGGCGGGATCGCACAGATACGCAGTATTTT. Protein sequence: CASSLWRDRTDTQYF. Supplemented by reference TRBV5-6 and TRBJ2-3, the full variable domain reads DAGVTQSPTHLIKTRGQQVTLRCSPKSGHDTVSWYQQALGQGPQFIFQYYEEEERQRGNFPDRFSGHQFPNYSSELNVNALLLGDSALYLCASSLWRDRTDTQYFGPGTRLTVL.

The V call is TRBV30, the J call TRBJ2-5, with 8 bases that match TRBD1. With 0 bases clipped from V and 4 bases from J, the junction kept 7 bases outside the gene matches. The CDR3 length is 15 residues. Germline V CDR1 and CDR2: GTSNPN, SVGIG (reference sequence). CDR3 nucleotide sequence: TGTGCCTGGAGTGTAGGTCAGGGGGCGGGAGAGACCCAGTACTTC. Translating gives CAWSVGQGAGETQYF. Drawing the rest from reference TRBV30 and TRBJ2-5, the complete variable domain is SQTIHQWPATLVQPVGSPLSLECTVEGTSNPNLYWYRQAAGRGLQLLFYSVGIGQISSEVPQNLSASRPQDRQFILSSKKLLLSDSGFYLCAWSVGQGAGETQYFGPGTRLLVL.

The chain links TRBV28 to TRBJ2-2; 10 positions agree with TRBD2. V lost 5 bases to trimming and J lost 5 bases; unmatched junction nucleotides: 5. Germline-derived CDR1 and CDR2 are MDHEN and SYDVKM. The CDR3 length is 15 residues. The CDR3 DNA reads TGTGCCAGCAGTCTAGCGGGAGTAGGAACCGGGGAGCTGTTTTTT. Its protein is CASSLAGVGTGELFF. Filled out from reference TRBV28 and TRBJ2-2, the complete variable domain reads DVKVTQSSRYLVKRTGEKVFLECVQDMDHENMFWYRQDPGLGLRLIYFSYDVKMKEKGDIPEGYSVSREKKERFSLILESASTNQTSMYLCASSLAGVGTGELFFGEGSRLTVL.

The gene calls are TRBV5-5 and TRBJ1-2; 7 bases fit TRBD1. V was pared by 4 bases and J by 8 bases, with 8 bases of the junction left unmatched. The CDR3 contains 13 residues. Per germline, CDR1 SGHKS and CDR2 YYEKEE (reference sequence). DNA for the CDR3: TGTGCCAGCAGCATAGACAGGGTGATAGGCTACACCTTC. It translates to CASSIDRVIGYTF.

This rearrangement joins TRBV30 to TRBJ2-3; possibly TRBD1 for D (7 bases). The ends were cut back, 7 bases at V and 6 bases at J, with 29 bases in the middle. Germline V gives CDR1 GTSNPN, CDR2 SVGIG (reference sequence). The CDR3 has 17 amino acids. Written as DNA, the CDR3 is TGTGCCTCGACAGGGCTTAGCGGAGGTACGGCCTTGGATACGCAGTATTTT. This gives the protein CASTGLSGGTALDTQYF.

This sequence joins TRBV5-1 and TRBJ1-1, with TRBD1 as a possible D gene (5 bases). Germline V gene sequence: CDR1 SGHRS, CDR2 YFSETQ. Trimming removed 4 bases from V and 5 bases from J, with 18 bases in between. The CDR3 runs to 15 residues. Written as DNA, the CDR3 is TGCGCCAGCAGCAAGGGAGCGGGGCGGTGGACTGAAGCTTTCTTT. Translated, it gives CASSKGAGRWTEAFF.

V gene TRBV6-5 combines with J gene TRBJ1-2; 7 bases match TRBD1. The CDR3 is made up of 14 amino acids. Per the germline V gene, CDR1 is MNHEY and CDR2 is SVGAGI. J lost 2 bases, V lost 4 bases, and 4 bases had no gene match. CDR3 in DNA: TGTGCCAGCAGTTCGGTGGACAGGAACTATGGCTACACCTTC. Encoded protein: CASSSVDRNYGYTF.

The chain combines TRBV2 with TRBJ2-3; 8 nucleotides match TRBD2. V shed 3 bases and J 0 bases; nucleotides not matched to a gene: 5. There are 16 residues in the CDR3. The germline CDR1 and CDR2 sequences are SNHLY and FYNNEI. This CDR3 is CASSDGLAGSTDTQYF. The CDR3 coding sequence is TGTGCCAGCAGTGATGGCCTAGCGGGTAGCACAGATACGCAGTATTTT. The variable domain in full, with the rest retrieved from reference TRBV2 and TRBJ2-3, is EPEVTQTPSHQVTQMGQEVILRCVPISNHLYFYWYRQILGQKVEFLVSFYNNEISEKSEIFDDQFSVERPDGSNFTLKIRSTKLEDSAMYFCASSDGLAGSTDTQYFGPGTRLTVL.

The chain employs TRBV18 and TRBJ2-6; weak D call: TRBD2 (7 bases). Trimming took 4 bases from V and 0 from J, leaving 10 bases between them. The CDR3 runs to 16 residues. Germline V gives CDR1 KGHSH, CDR2 LQKENI. Written as DNA, the CDR3 is TGTGCCAGCTCACAGGGGGGGAGCTCTGGGGCCAACGTCCTGACTTTC. Translating gives CASSQGGSSGANVLTF.

The J gene is TRBJ2-1, the V gene TRBV6-5; the match to TRBD2 covers 8 bases. This CDR3 is built from 14 residues. J gave up 7 bases and V 5 bases, and 7 bases lay outside the gene matches. CDR1 and CDR2 from the germline V gene are MNHEY and SVGAGI. The CDR3 spells CASSLSGAGNEQFF. In nucleotides, the CDR3 is TGTGCCAGCAGTCTTAGCGGGGCGGGGAATGAGCAGTTCTTC.

The chain recombines TRBV13 with TRBJ2-7; 9 bases line up with TRBD2. The CDR3 has 16 amino acids. Germline V gene sequence: CDR1 PRHDT, CDR2 FYEKMQ (reference sequence). Trimming cost V 0 bases and J 6 bases; bases outside gene matches: 9. In DNA form, the CDR3 reads TGTGCCAGCAGCTTAGGAGGGGTAGCGGGAGTCGGCGAGCAGTACTTC. Translating it yields CASSLGGVAGVGEQYF.

The rearrangement joins TRBV2 to TRBJ2-3, with 8 bases fitting TRBD2. The CDR3 sequence is 13 residues long. J was trimmed by 6 bases and V by 4 bases; bases with no gene match: 3. Germline V gene lookup returns CDR1 SNHLY and CDR2 FYNNEI. CDR3 region: CASSGAGADTQYF. In DNA, the CDR3 is TGTGCCAGCAGTGGAGCGGGGGCCGATACGCAGTATTTT.

Only one count was recorded for this clone. The CDR3 spells CAQDVASEKLFF. CDR3 DNA: TGCGCCCAGGATGTGGCGAGTGAAAAACTGTTTTTT. This chain uses TRBV4-1 with TRBJ1-4; no firm D call. Trimming left V 11 bases short and J 7 bases short, with 14 bases between. Germline V gives CDR1 MGHRA, CDR2 YSYEKL. The CDR3 contains 12 residues.

The chain is built from TRBV5-1 and TRBJ2-5; D gene ambiguous. This CDR3 comprises 12 residues. V was pared by 4 bases and J by 2 bases, with 6 bases between. Germline V lookup: CDR1 SGHRS, CDR2 YFSETQ. The CDR3 DNA reads as TGCGCCAGCAGCCCGGGTCAAGAGACCCAGTACTTC. It codes for CASSPGQETQYF. The whole variable domain, filled in from reference TRBV5-1 and TRBJ2-5, reads KAGVTQTPRYLIKTRGQQVTLSCSPISGHRSVSWYQQTPGQGLQFLFEYFSETQRNKGNFPGRFSGRQFSNSRSEMNVSTLELGDSALYLCASSPGQETQYFGPGTRLLVL.

The chain combines TRBV7-6 with TRBJ1-2; D remains ambiguous. V was clipped by 5 bases and J by 3 bases, with 19 bases between them. Germline V gene data show CDR1 as SGHVS and CDR2 as FNYEAQ. The CDR3 contains 16 residues. CDR3 sequence reads: CASSRSVLGADYGYTF. In DNA, the CDR3 is TGTGCCAGCAGCCGCTCGGTACTGGGCGCAGACTATGGCTACACCTTC.

The rearrangement uses TRBV5-6 and TRBJ2-7; perhaps TRBD1 as D (6 bases). Germline V gene lookup returns CDR1 SGHDT and CDR2 YYEEEE. The CDR3 runs to 14 residues. The V gene lost 6 bases and the J gene lost 2 bases, with 15 bases spanning the gap. CDR3 in amino acids: CASNKNRVTYEQYF. Written as DNA, the CDR3 is TGTGCCAGCAACAAAAACAGGGTAACCTACGAGCAGTACTTC.